This T cell receptor (beta chain) stems from a study of identical twins. This CDR3 contains 13 residues. V was shortened by 6 bases and J by 5 bases, with 13 bases between the two germline ends. CDR1 is ENHRY and CDR2 is SYGVKD in the germline V gene. TCRdb redid the calling of the 5' RACE reads with MiXCR, one entry per CDR3 protein. The sample has around 1.7 million distinct CDR3 sequences; less than 35% are singletons. Study-level results: Models underestimated how often monozygotic twins shared out-of-frame TCR alpha.

Regarding this clonotype: Its matching antigen is unknown.

The TCR originated in a newborn girl in good health. The chain couples TRBV10-3 to TRBJ1-2; D might be TRBD1 (6 bases). The sequenced material came from cord blood. CDR3 sequence: CAISEQGEYGYTF. In nucleotides, the CDR3 is TGTGCCATCAGCGAACAGGGAGAGTATGGCTACACCTTC.